One T cell receptor beta chain is described in this entry. Clinical histories supplied by participants themselves formed the basis of cohort assignment. Repertoires were generated with immunoSEQ multiplex PCR, while TCRdb's copy carries only in-frame clones and drops some. The sample has 200,000 to 250,000 clones; 85% are singletons. The data belong to a study of blood T cell repertoires in COVID-19. V shed 6 bases and J shed 6 bases, with 17 bases lying between them. This CDR3 is built from 14 residues. Per the germline V gene, CDR1 is MNHEY and CDR2 is SVGEGT. The sample consisted of PBMCs or T cells enriched from blood (not recorded which). The sequence was obtained from a woman aged 45-60 years with acute COVID-19. The gene calls are TRBV6-2 or TRBV6-3 and TRBJ1-1, with a possible D match to TRBD1 (5 bases). CDR3 sequence reads: CASSRNTPGSEAFF. The CDR3 DNA reads as TGTGCCAGCAGCCGCAACACCCCAGGGTCTGAAGCTTTCTTT.